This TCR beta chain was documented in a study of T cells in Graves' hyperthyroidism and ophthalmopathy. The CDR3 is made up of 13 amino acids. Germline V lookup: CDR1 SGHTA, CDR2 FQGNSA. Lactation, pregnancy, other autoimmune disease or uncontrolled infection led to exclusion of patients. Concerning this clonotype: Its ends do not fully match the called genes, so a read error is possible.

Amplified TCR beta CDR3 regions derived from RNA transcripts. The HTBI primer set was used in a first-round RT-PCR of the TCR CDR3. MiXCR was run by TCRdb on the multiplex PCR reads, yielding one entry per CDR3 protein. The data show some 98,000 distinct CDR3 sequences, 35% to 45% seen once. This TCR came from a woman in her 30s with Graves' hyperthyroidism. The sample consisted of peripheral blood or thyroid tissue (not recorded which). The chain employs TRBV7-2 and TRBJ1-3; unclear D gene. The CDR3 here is CASSSGSGHTIYF. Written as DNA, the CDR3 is TGTGCCAGCAGCTCGGGATCTGGACACACCATATATTTT. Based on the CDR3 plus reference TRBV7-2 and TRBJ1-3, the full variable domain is GAGVSQSPSNKVTEKGKDVELRCDPISGHTALYWYRQSLGQGLEFLIYFQGNSAPDKSGLPSDRFSAERTGGSVSTLTIQRTQQEDSAVYLCASSSGSGHTIYFGEGSWLTVV.